This T cell receptor beta chain was found in a study of early T cells in non-severe SARS-CoV-2 infection. General observations from the study: Sequences matched to VDJdb favored anti-spike CD8 responses, while private and CD4 specificities were missed.

Per germline, CDR1 PRHDT and CDR2 FYEKMQ (reference sequence). Germline trimming cut 4 bases from V and 4 bases from J; bases unmatched to any gene: 5. The CDR3 length is 14 residues. TCRdb used MiXCR to reprocess the 5' RACE reads, holding one entry per CDR3 protein. The sample yields tens of thousands of distinct CDR3 sequences, around an eighth seen once. The sample holds many counts of this clonotype. Its antigen is not identified. Material for sequencing was whole blood. The chain links TRBV13 to TRBJ1-1; TRBD1 matches 8 bases. The TCR was taken from an adult who was a healthcare worker with PCR-confirmed SARS-CoV-2 infection or an uninfected control (not recorded which). CDR3 in amino acids: CASSYRGFGTEAFF. Here the CDR3 DNA reads TGTGCCAGCAGCTACAGGGGGTTCGGCACTGAAGCTTTCTTT.